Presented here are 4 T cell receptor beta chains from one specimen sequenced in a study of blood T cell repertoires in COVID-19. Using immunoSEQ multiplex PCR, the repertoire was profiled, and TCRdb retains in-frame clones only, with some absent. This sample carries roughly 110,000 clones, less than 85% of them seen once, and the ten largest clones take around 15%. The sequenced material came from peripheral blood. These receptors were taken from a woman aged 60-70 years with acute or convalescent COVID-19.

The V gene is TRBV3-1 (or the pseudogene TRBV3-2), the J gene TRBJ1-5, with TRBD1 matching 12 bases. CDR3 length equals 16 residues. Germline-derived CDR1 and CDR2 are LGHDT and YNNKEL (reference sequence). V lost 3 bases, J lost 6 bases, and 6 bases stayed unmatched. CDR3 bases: TGTGCCAGCAGCCAGGGGACAGGGGGCTCGGGTCAGCCCCAGCATTTT. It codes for CASSQGTGGSGQPQHF.

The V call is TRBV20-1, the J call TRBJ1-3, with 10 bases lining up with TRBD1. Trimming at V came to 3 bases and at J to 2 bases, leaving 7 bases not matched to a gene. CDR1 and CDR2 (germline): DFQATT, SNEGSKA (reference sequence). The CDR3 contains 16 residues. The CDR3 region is CSASPSGQGTGNTIYF. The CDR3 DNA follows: TGCAGTGCTAGTCCCTCGGGACAGGGGACTGGAAACACCATATATTTT.

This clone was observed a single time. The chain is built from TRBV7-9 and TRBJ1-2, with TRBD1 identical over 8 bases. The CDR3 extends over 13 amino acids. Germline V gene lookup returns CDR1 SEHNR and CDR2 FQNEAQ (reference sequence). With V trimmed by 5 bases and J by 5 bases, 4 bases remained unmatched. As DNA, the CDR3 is TGTGCCAGCAGCCTGACAGGGGATTATGGCTACACCTTC. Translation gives CASSLTGDYGYTF.

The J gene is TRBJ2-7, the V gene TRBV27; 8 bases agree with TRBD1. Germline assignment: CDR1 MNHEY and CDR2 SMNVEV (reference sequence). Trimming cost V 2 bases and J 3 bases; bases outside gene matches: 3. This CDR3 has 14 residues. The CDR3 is CASSLSRGRYEQYF. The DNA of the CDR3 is TGTGCCAGCAGTTTAAGCAGGGGGCGCTACGAGCAGTACTTC.